The entry that follows covers one T cell receptor beta chain sequence. Antigen: not known. Germline and junction disagree at one end, which may indicate a read error. Measured with immunoSEQ multiplex PCR; TCRdb has only the in-frame clones, and not every one. The table lists tens of thousands of clones, roughly 84% of them singletons. The data are from a study of monozygotic twins with cystic fibrosis. Study-wide points: Nucleotide-identical clonotype sharing was significantly higher within monozygotic CF twin pairs than between unrelated CF individuals. V usage most resembled the co-twin in 13 of 16 pairs.

This CDR3 spans 17 amino acids. CDR1 and CDR2 (germline): MGHRA, YSYEKL. Sequenced: blood. This receptor was obtained from a girl aged 2 to 9 with cystic fibrosis. The rearrangement joins TRBV4-1 to TRBJ1-1; TRBD1 matches 7 bases. CDR3 amino acids: CASNQTPRDSLNTEAFF. CDR3 nucleotides: TGCGCCAGCAACCAAACTCCCCGGGACAGCCTGAACACTGAAGCTTTCTTT.